This TCR beta chain originates from a study of blood T cells in healthy people across ages. A word on this clonotype: Its antigen is unidentified.

Next came a second PCR, run for about 6 to 12 cycles, which used a sample-barcoded 5' primer along with a J-beta primer mix. Each cDNA molecule received a tag from a template-switch adaptor that had 12 random nucleotides. From the 5' RACE reads, TCRdb called clonotypes with MiXCR, one entry per CDR3 protein. The sample has around 1,500,000 distinct CDR3 sequences, 42% seen once. General study findings and limits: Strong correlation was found linking TCR beta diversity to naive T cell percentage. Both higher diversity and more naive CD4+ cells marked long-lived donors when set against aged donors.

This clonotype was sampled from a woman aged 18-29 years in good health. The specimen sequenced was blood.

CDR3 loop: CASSPLTSGPSYNEQYF. The CDR3 region has the DNA TGTGCCAGCAGCCCCCTGACTAGCGGCCCGTCCTACAATGAGCAGTACTTC. V gene TRBV3-1 combines with J gene TRBJ2-7, with TRBD2 matching 9 bases. The CDR3 sequence is 17 residues long. Germline assignment: CDR1 LGHDT and CDR2 YNNKEL (reference sequence). The ends lost 4 bases at V and 7 bases at J; junction bases unmatched: 17.